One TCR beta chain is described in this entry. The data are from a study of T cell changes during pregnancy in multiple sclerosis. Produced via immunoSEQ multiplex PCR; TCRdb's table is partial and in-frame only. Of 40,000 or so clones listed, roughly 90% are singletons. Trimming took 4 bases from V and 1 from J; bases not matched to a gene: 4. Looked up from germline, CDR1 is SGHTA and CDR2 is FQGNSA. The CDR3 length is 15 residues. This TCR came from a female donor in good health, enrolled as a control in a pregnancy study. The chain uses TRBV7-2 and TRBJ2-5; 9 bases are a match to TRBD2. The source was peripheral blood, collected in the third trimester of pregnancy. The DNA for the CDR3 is TGTGCCAGCAGCTCTAGCGGGGTAACCCAAGAGACCCAGTACTTC. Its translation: CASSSSGVTQETQYF.